The sequence of this T cell receptor beta chain was determined in a study of blood T cell repertoires in COVID-19. Sequencing used immunoSEQ multiplex PCR; TCRdb keeps in-frame clones, though not all of them. The sample has 150,000 to 200,000 clones; 80% to 90% are singletons. The CDR3 covers 13 residues. Looked up from germline, CDR1 is SEHNR and CDR2 is FQNEAQ (reference sequence). Trimming cost V 5 bases and J 1 base, with 7 bases left between them. Sequencing used peripheral blood. J is TRBJ2-3 and V is TRBV7-9; D might be TRBD2 (5 bases). This TCR was recovered from a woman in her 70s with COVID-19, enrolled during active disease. In DNA, the CDR3 is TGTGCCAGCAGCCCGAGGGGCACAGATACGCAGTATTTT. The encoded protein is CASSPRGTDTQYF.